This TCR beta chain derives from a study of CD8+ T cells in alopecia areata. The CDR3 spans 16 residues. CDR1 MNHNY and CDR2 SVGAGI come from the germline V gene (reference sequence). Trimming removed 5 bases from V and 5 bases from J, with 22 bases in between. Remarks on this clone: Its specificity is not known.

Sequencing templates came from extracted RNA that was reverse transcribed into cDNA. Assay used: immunoSEQ multiplex PCR; TCRdb lists only in-frame clones, some missing. The table has some 170,000 clones, 50% to 70% seen once. Study-level points and caveats: Patients shared TCRs less clearly than mice did, possibly for HLA-related reasons.

Alopecia areata patients gave lesional scalp punch biopsies and peripheral blood samples. The source material was CD4+ T cells sorted from blood, sampled at week 0. The TCR comes from a human donor with alopecia areata. The chain recombines TRBV6-6 with TRBJ2-7; D uncertain. CDR3 amino acids: CASSGPNGPQFHEQYF. For the CDR3, the DNA is TGTGCCAGCAGTGGCCCCAACGGGCCGCAATTCCACGAGCAGTACTTC.